The 26 T cell receptor beta chains below were found in one sample sequenced in a study of blood T cell repertoires in COVID-19. Repertoires were generated with immunoSEQ multiplex PCR, while TCRdb's copy carries only in-frame clones and drops some. The sample yields 180,000 or so clones, roughly 78% seen once. The specimen was peripheral blood. The receptors come from a woman of 80 years or more with active or convalescent COVID-19.

The chain has TRBV19 and TRBJ2-5; D might be TRBD2 (7 bases). The CDR3 runs 17 residues. Germline CDR1 reads LNHDA; CDR2 reads SQIVND (reference sequence). Trimming took 4 bases from V and 1 from J, leaving 19 bases between them. CDR3 DNA: TGTGCCAGTAGTACTGCGCCGAGGGGGGGCCCCCAAGAGACCCAGTACTTC. Its translation is CASSTAPRGGPQETQYF.

This chain uses TRBV6-5 with TRBJ1-5, with 7 bases matching TRBD1. CDR1 is MNHEY and CDR2 is SVGAGI in the germline V gene. The junction had 4 bases not matched to a gene; V was cut back by 7 bases and J by 1 base. There are 14 residues in the CDR3. For the CDR3, the DNA is TGTGCCAGCACCGGGACAGTGAGCAATCAGCCCCAGCATTTT. Its protein product is CASTGTVSNQPQHF.

This CDR3 is CASSPQGVYNEQFF. CDR3 nucleotide sequence: TGTGCCAGCAGTCCCCAGGGGGTATACAATGAGCAGTTCTTC. J is TRBJ2-1 and V is TRBV27; 7 bases match TRBD1. Germline CDR1 is MNHEY and CDR2 is SMNVEV (reference sequence). The CDR3 runs to 14 residues. Trimming removed 5 bases from V and 4 bases from J; junction bases left unmatched: 5.

The chain joins TRBV19 to TRBJ1-1; 7 bases match TRBD1. This CDR3 is built from 15 residues. V shed 3 bases and J 1 base; nucleotides not matched to a gene: 5. Germline V CDR1 and CDR2: LNHDA, SQIVND (reference sequence). In DNA form, the CDR3 reads TGTGCCAGTAGTATCAGGGGGTTGAAGAACACTGAAGCTTTCTTT. The encoded protein is CASSIRGLKNTEAFF.

The chain carries TRBV5-1 and TRBJ2-2, with TRBD2 matching 12 bases. Germline V lookup: CDR1 SGHRS, CDR2 YFSETQ. This CDR3 has 16 amino acids. Losses at the gene ends were 4 bases for V and 6 bases for J; bases not matched to a gene: 7. The CDR3 loop reads CASSRRTSGVSGELFF. For the CDR3, the DNA is TGCGCCAGCAGCCGTAGGACTAGCGGGGTTTCCGGGGAGCTGTTTTTT.

The chain carries TRBV27 and TRBJ2-5; D not certain. CDR3 length: 12 amino acids. The germline V and J ends were trimmed by 8 bases and 1 base, with 8 bases remaining between them. The germline V gene has CDR1 MNHEY and CDR2 SMNVEV (reference sequence). The CDR3 DNA sequence: TGTGCCAGCGCCCGCAGCCAAGAGACCCAGTACTTC. Its translation is CASARSQETQYF.

The rearrangement links TRBV7-8 to TRBJ1-1; D ambiguous. Germline V gene data show CDR1 as SGHVS and CDR2 as FQNEAQ. Deletions cut 5 bases from V and 4 bases from J, with 20 bases between. This CDR3 has 16 amino acids. CDR3 amino acids: CASSPGTAVTGTEAFF. The CDR3 DNA is TGTGCCAGCAGCCCCGGAACGGCTGTGACTGGCACTGAAGCTTTCTTT.

V usage is TRBV5-4 and J usage is TRBJ2-5; 12 bases match TRBD2. CDR1 and CDR2 from the germline V gene are SGHNT and YYREEE (reference sequence). J gave up 4 bases and V 4 bases, and 5 bases lay outside the gene matches. The CDR3 consists of 15 residues. The CDR3, as DNA: TGTGCCAGCAGCACCCTAGCGGGGGGGGGAGAGACCCAGTACTTC. It specifies CASSTLAGGGETQYF.

The chain combines TRBV3-1 (or the pseudogene TRBV3-2) with TRBJ2-3; 8 bases match TRBD1. Losses at the gene ends were 4 bases for V and 2 bases for J; bases not matched to a gene: 23. Germline CDR1 reads LGHDT; CDR2 reads YNNKEL (reference sequence). This CDR3 spans 21 amino acids. This chain's CDR3 is CASSPEHSRTGNLITTDTQYF. The CDR3 DNA reads as TGTGCCAGCAGCCCCGAACATTCTAGGACAGGGAATTTAATCACCACAGATACGCAGTATTTT.

The chain joins TRBV30 to TRBJ1-2; D remains ambiguous. CDR1 GTSNPN and CDR2 SVGIG come from the germline V gene (reference sequence). V lost 2 bases to trimming and J lost 7 bases, with 11 bases between them. This CDR3 is 12 amino acids long. CDR3 bases: TGTGCCTGGAGTTTTGAACGAGGTGGCTACACCTTC. Amino acid sequence: CAWSFERGGYTF.

This sequence joins TRBV19 and TRBJ2-1; possibly TRBD1 for D (5 bases). The V end was cut by 6 bases, the J end by 9 bases, with 12 bases between. The CDR3 sequence is 12 residues long. From germline, CDR1 is LNHDA and CDR2 SQIVND (reference sequence). The DNA for the CDR3 is TGTGCCAGTAGAGGGGTTGGGATTGAGCAGTTCTTC. Residues: CASRGVGIEQFF.

The CDR3 bases are TGCGCCAGCAGCCAAGATGCCGGCGGGGAGACCCAGTACTTC. Its protein is CASSQDAGGETQYF. The V and J genes are TRBV4-3 and TRBJ2-5; D possibly corresponds to TRBD2 (5 bases). This CDR3 is built from 14 residues. CDR1 is LGHNA and CDR2 is YSLEER in the germline V gene. The V gene lost 0 bases and the J gene lost 5 bases, with 10 bases spanning the gap.

This clone appeared a few times. The V call is TRBV6-1, the J call TRBJ1-1; no clear D. V gave up 0 bases and J gave up 5 bases, with 13 bases separating them. The V gene's germline CDR1 is MNHNS and CDR2 SASEGT. The CDR3 has 15 residues. The chain's CDR3 is CASSEASRTLTEAFF. The DNA for the CDR3 is TGTGCCAGCAGTGAAGCGTCCCGGACTTTGACTGAAGCTTTCTTT.

This clone was seen only a few times. V gene TRBV5-8 combines with J gene TRBJ1-6; weak D call: TRBD1 (5 bases). Trimming pared 1 base from V and 7 bases from J, leaving 12 bases between. Germline V gene data show CDR1 as SGHTS and CDR2 as YDEGEE. The CDR3 is 15 residues long. The CDR3 protein is CASSLKQVVNSPLHF. CDR3 nucleotides: TGTGCCAGCAGCTTGAAACAGGTGGTAAATTCACCCCTCCACTTT.

The gene calls are TRBV28 and TRBJ2-7, with a weak D call TRBD1 (6 bases). Germline V gene sequence: CDR1 MDHEN, CDR2 SYDVKM. V lost 4 bases and J lost 3, with 13 bases in between. The CDR3 sequence is 14 residues long. CDR3 protein: CASSSTGDLYEQYF. Written as DNA, the CDR3 is TGTGCCAGCAGTTCGACAGGAGACCTCTACGAGCAGTACTTC.

This chain connects TRBV29-1 to TRBJ2-7; 9 positions agree with TRBD1. The CDR3 is made up of 14 amino acids. J gave up 4 bases and V 6 bases, and 10 bases lay outside the gene matches. Germline CDR1 is SQVTM and CDR2 is ANQGSEA. The CDR3: CSVATGTGFYEQYF. The DNA of the CDR3 is TGCAGCGTAGCCACCGGGACAGGGTTTTACGAGCAGTACTTC.

This clone was recorded a few times. The V gene is TRBV4-2, the J gene TRBJ2-7; D not certain. Per the germline V gene, CDR1 is LGHNA and CDR2 is YNFKEQ. V was shortened by 0 bases and J by 8 bases, with 8 bases between the two germline ends. The CDR3 spans 12 residues. The CDR3 DNA reads as TGTGCCAGCAGCCAAGATGCAGGCCAGCAGTACTTC. This codes for CASSQDAGQQYF.

The V and J genes are TRBV19 and TRBJ2-2; possibly TRBD1 for D (5 bases). From germline, CDR1 is LNHDA and CDR2 SQIVND (reference sequence). The CDR3 contains 15 residues. The germline V and J ends were trimmed by 4 bases and 4 bases, with 13 bases remaining between them. CDR3 residues: CASSTGPQGTGELFF. The CDR3 DNA is TGTGCCAGTAGTACTGGACCCCAGGGCACCGGGGAGCTGTTTTTT.

V and J are TRBV11-2 and TRBJ1-2; 7 bases fit TRBD1. J gave up 3 bases and V 0 bases, and 4 bases lay outside the gene matches. Germline V gene sequence: CDR1 SGHAT, CDR2 FQNNGV. This CDR3 contains 15 residues. CDR3 nucleotides: TGTGCCAGCAGCTTAGATCCCGGGACAGACTATGGCTACACCTTC. This sequence encodes CASSLDPGTDYGYTF.

The chain carries TRBV7-2 and TRBJ2-3; maybe TRBD2 (6 bases). The CDR3 totals 16 residues. V was shortened by 1 base and J by 2 bases, with 13 bases between the two germline ends. Germline V gene data show CDR1 as SGHTA and CDR2 as FQGNSA. CDR3 nucleotides: TGTGCCAGCAGCTTAGTGTCGGGAGCGACCACAGATACGCAGTATTTT. The encoded protein is CASSLVSGATTDTQYF.

The V gene is TRBV11-2, the J gene TRBJ1-1; perhaps TRBD1 as D (5 bases). Trimming took off 0 bases at V and 8 bases at J, with 13 bases between the two ends. Germline assignment: CDR1 SGHAT and CDR2 FQNNGV. The CDR3 extends over 14 amino acids. The CDR3: CASSLEAGTLEAFF. CDR3 in DNA: TGTGCCAGCAGCTTAGAAGCGGGGACGCTCGAAGCTTTCTTT. Using reference TRBV11-2 and TRBJ1-1 for the parts outside the CDR3, the full variable domain is EAGVAQSPRYKIIEKRQSVAFWCNPISGHATLYWYQQILGQGPKLLIQFQNNGVVDDSQLPKDRFSAERLKGVDSTLKIQPAKLEDSAVYLCASSLEAGTLEAFFGQGTRLTVV.

The rearrangement joins TRBV18 to TRBJ2-7; 11 nucleotides match TRBD1. The CDR3 length is 17 residues. J gave up 2 bases and V 2 bases, and 8 bases lay outside the gene matches. Per germline, CDR1 KGHSH and CDR2 LQKENI. CDR3 region: CASSPMTPGQGAYEQYF. In nucleotides, the CDR3 is TGTGCCAGCTCACCAATGACTCCGGGACAGGGGGCCTACGAGCAGTACTTC. The whole variable domain, filled in from reference TRBV18 and TRBJ2-7, reads NAGVMQNPRHLVRRRGQEARLRCSPMKGHSHVYWYRQLPEEGLKFMVYLQKENIIDESGMPKERFSAEFPKEGPSILRIQQVVRGDSAAYFCASSPMTPGQGAYEQYFGPGTRLTVT.

The CDR3 sequence is CSVAGDNDYTF. CDR3 coding DNA: TGCAGCGTTGCAGGGGACAACGACTACACCTTC. The V and J genes are TRBV29-1 and TRBJ1-2, with D perhaps matching TRBD1 (6 bases). Germline loops: CDR1 SQVTM, CDR2 ANQGSEA. The V gene lost 4 bases and the J gene lost 10 bases, with 13 bases spanning the gap. The CDR3 has 11 residues.

This rearrangement joins TRBV28 to TRBJ2-7; 12 bases map to TRBD2. This CDR3 is built from 14 residues. The germline gives CDR1 MDHEN, CDR2 SYDVKM. Unmatched junction bases numbered 6, after V lost 6 bases and J lost 6 bases. CDR3 nucleotides: TGTGCCAGCAGACCAACGACTAGCGGGGGCGAGCAGTACTTC. Its translation is CASRPTTSGGEQYF. The full variable domain, its missing parts supplied by reference TRBV28 and TRBJ2-7, is DVKVTQSSRYLVKRTGEKVFLECVQDMDHENMFWYRQDPGLGLRLIYFSYDVKMKEKGDIPEGYSVSREKKERFSLILESASTNQTSMYLCASRPTTSGGEQYFGPGTRLTVT.

This chain uses TRBV29-1 with TRBJ1-2; TRBD1 might be the D (5 bases). The V and J ends lost 3 bases and 6 bases respectively, with 14 bases between them. Germline V gene data show CDR1 as SQVTM and CDR2 as ANQGSEA. The CDR3 is 13 residues long. CDR3 loop: CSVENRGRNGYTF. The CDR3, as DNA: TGCAGCGTTGAGAATAGGGGTAGGAATGGCTACACCTTC. Based on the CDR3 plus reference TRBV29-1 and TRBJ1-2, the full variable domain is SAVISQKPSRDICQRGTSLTIQCQVDSQVTMMFWYRQQPGQSLTLIATANQGSEATYESGFVIDKFPISRPNLTFSTLTVSNMSPEDSSIYLCSVENRGRNGYTFGSGTRLTVV.

This clone was recorded a few times. The rearrangement joins TRBV5-6 to TRBJ1-2; unclear D gene. Germline V gene sequence: CDR1 SGHDT, CDR2 YYEEEE. With 0 bases removed from V and 6 bases from J, the gap between germline ends came to 9 bases. This CDR3 comprises 13 residues. The CDR3 is CASSLGMQNGYTF. The CDR3 bases are TGTGCCAGCAGCTTGGGAATGCAGAATGGCTACACCTTC. The full variable domain, in which reference TRBV5-6 and TRBJ1-2 provide the parts outside the CDR3, is DAGVTQSPTHLIKTRGQQVTLRCSPKSGHDTVSWYQQALGQGPQFIFQYYEEEERQRGNFPDRFSGHQFPNYSSELNVNALLLGDSALYLCASSLGMQNGYTFGSGTRLTVV.